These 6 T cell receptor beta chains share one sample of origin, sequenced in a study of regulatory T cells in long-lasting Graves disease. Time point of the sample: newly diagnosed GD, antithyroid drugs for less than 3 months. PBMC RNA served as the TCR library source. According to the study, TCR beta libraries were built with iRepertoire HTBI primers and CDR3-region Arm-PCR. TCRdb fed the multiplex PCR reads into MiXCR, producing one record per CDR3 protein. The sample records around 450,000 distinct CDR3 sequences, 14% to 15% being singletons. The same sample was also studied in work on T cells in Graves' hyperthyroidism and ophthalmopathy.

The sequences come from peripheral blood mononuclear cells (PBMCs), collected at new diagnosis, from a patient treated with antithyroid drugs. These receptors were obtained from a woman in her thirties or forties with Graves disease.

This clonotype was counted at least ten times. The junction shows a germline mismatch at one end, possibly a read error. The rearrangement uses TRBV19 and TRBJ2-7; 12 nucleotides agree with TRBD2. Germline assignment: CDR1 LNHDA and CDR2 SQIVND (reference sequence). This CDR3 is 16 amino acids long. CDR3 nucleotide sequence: TGTGCCAGTAGTATCATGACTAGCGGGGGATCCTCCGAGCAGTACTTC. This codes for CASSIMTSGGSSEQYF.

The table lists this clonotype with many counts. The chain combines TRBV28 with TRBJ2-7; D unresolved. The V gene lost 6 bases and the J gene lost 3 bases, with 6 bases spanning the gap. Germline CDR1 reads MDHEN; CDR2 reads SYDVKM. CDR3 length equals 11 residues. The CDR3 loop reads CASSLFYEQYF. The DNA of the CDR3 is TGTGCCAGCAGCCTATTCTACGAGCAGTACTTC. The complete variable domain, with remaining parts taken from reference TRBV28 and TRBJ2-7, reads DVKVTQSSRYLVKRTGEKVFLECVQDMDHENMFWYRQDPGLGLRLIYFSYDVKMKEKGDIPEGYSVSREKKERFSLILESASTNQTSMYLCASSLFYEQYFGPGTRLTVT.

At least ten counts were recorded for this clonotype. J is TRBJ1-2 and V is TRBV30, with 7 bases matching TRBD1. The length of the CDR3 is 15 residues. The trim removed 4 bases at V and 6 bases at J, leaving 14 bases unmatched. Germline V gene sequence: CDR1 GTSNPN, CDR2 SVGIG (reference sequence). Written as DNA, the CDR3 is TGTGCCTGGACCCCAAGCGGGACAGTCCTCGATGGCTACACCTTC. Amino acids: CAWTPSGTVLDGYTF.

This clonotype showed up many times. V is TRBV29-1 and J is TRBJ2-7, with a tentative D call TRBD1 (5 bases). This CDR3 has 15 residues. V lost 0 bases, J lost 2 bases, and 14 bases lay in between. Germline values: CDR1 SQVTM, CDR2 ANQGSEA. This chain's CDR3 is CSVEDQGAETYEQYF. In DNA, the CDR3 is TGCAGCGTTGAAGATCAAGGGGCAGAGACCTACGAGCAGTACTTC.

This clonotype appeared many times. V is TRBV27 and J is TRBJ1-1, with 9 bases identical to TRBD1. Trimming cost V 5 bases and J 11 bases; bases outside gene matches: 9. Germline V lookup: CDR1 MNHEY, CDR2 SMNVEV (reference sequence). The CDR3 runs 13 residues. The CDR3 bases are TGTGCCAGCAGTCACCGGGACAGGGTGGGTGCTTTCTTT. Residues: CASSHRDRVGAFF.

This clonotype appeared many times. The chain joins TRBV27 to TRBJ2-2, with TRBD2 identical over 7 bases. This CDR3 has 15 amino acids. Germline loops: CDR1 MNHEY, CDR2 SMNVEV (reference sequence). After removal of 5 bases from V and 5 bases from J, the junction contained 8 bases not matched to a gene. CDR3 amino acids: CASSHQGGRTGELFF. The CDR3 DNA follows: TGTGCCAGCAGTCACCAGGGAGGGAGGACCGGGGAGCTGTTTTTT.